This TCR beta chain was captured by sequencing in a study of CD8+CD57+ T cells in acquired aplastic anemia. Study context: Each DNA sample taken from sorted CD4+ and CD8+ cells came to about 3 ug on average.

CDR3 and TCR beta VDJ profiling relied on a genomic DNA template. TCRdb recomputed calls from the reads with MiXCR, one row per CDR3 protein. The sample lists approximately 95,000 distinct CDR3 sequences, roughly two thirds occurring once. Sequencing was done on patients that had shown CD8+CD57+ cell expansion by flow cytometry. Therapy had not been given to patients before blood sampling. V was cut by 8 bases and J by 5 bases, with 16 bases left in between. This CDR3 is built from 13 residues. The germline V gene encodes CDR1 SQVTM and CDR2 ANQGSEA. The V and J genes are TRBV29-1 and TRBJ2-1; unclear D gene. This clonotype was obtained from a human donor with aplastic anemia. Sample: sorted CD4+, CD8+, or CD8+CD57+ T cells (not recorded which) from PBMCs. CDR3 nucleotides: TGCAGCAGTTGGCGAGTGAATGACAATGAGCAGTTCTTC. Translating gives CSSWRVNDNEQFF.